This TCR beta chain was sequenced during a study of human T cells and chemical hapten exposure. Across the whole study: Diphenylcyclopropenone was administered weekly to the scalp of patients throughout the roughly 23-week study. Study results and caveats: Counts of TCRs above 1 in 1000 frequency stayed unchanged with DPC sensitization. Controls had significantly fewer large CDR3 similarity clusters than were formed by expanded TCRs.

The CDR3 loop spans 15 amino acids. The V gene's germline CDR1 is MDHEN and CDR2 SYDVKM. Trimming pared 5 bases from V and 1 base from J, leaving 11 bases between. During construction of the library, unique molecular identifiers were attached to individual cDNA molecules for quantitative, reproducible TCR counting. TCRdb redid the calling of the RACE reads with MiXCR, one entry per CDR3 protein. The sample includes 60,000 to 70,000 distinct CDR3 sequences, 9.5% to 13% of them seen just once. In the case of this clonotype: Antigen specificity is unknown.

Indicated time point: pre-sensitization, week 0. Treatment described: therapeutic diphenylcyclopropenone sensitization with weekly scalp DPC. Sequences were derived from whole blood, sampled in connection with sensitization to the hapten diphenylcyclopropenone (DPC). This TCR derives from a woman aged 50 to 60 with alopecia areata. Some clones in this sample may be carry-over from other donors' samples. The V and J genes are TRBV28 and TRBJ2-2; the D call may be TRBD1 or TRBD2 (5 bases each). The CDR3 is CASSNSGQNTGELFF. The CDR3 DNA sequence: TGTGCCAGCAGTAATTCGGGGCAGAACACCGGGGAGCTGTTTTTT.